A single sample is the source of the 8 T cell receptor beta chains below, sequenced in a study of blood T cell repertoires in COVID-19. Libraries were prepared by immunoSEQ multiplex PCR; TCRdb keeps only in-frame clonotypes and omits some of them. This repertoire shows some 54,000 clones, 81% found once; its top ten account for 26%. Source material: peripheral blood. Every receptor here comes from an elderly woman with COVID-19, enrolled during active disease.

The V and J genes are TRBV18 and TRBJ1-1, with D tentatively TRBD1 (6 bases). V was cut by 5 bases and J by 3 bases, with 19 bases left in between. This CDR3 region has 16 residues. CDR1 is KGHSH and CDR2 is LQKENI in the germline V gene. This chain's CDR3 is CASSFSQGKGDTEAFF. The CDR3 nucleotides read TGTGCCAGCTCATTCTCTCAGGGAAAGGGGGACACTGAAGCTTTCTTT.

V gene TRBV5-4 combines with J gene TRBJ2-3; 15 bases are a match to TRBD2. The junction had 5 bases not matched to a gene; V was cut back by 3 bases and J by 3 bases. The germline V gene has CDR1 SGHNT and CDR2 YYREEE (reference sequence). This CDR3 contains 17 residues. CDR3 bases: TGTGCCAGCAGCTCGGGACTAGCGGGGGGCGGAACAGATACGCAGTATTTT. Amino acids: CASSSGLAGGGTDTQYF.

This clone was picked up a small number of times. V is TRBV6-4 and J is TRBJ2-3, with a tentative D call TRBD2 (6 bases). The CDR3 covers 16 residues. Germline loops: CDR1 MRHNA, CDR2 SNTAGT. The ends were cut back, 0 bases at V and 0 bases at J, with 10 bases in the middle. The CDR3 is CASSDSGGGSTDTQYF. CDR3 in DNA: TGTGCCAGCAGTGACTCTGGGGGAGGCAGCACAGATACGCAGTATTTT.

This clone has only a few counts. This sequence joins TRBV9 and TRBJ2-1, with 8 bases that match TRBD2. With 0 bases clipped from V and 3 bases from J, the junction kept 2 bases outside the gene matches. This CDR3 is 15 amino acids long. Germline V gives CDR1 SGDLS, CDR2 YYNGEE. The CDR3 nucleotides are TGTGCCAGCAGCGTAGTGGCGGGGGGCTACAATGAGCAGTTCTTC. Translating it yields CASSVVAGGYNEQFF.

The gene calls are TRBV29-1 and TRBJ2-1; 9 positions match TRBD2. J gave up 0 bases and V 3 bases, and 6 bases lay outside the gene matches. Germline V gene sequence: CDR1 SQVTM, CDR2 ANQGSEA. This CDR3 has 16 amino acids. The chain's CDR3 is CSVEQPSGDSYNEQFF. Written as DNA, the CDR3 is TGCAGCGTTGAGCAACCTAGCGGGGACTCCTACAATGAGCAGTTCTTC.

This clone was detected once. The chain employs TRBV7-6 and TRBJ2-2, with D perhaps matching TRBD2 (7 bases). The CDR3 extends over 17 amino acids. CDR1 is SGHVS, CDR2 FNYEAQ, per germline. The V gene lost 4 bases and the J gene lost 5 bases, with 20 bases spanning the gap. CDR3 DNA sequence: TGTGCCAGCAGCTCCCAAGGGGGAGGGCTTTGGACCGGGGAGCTGTTTTTT. Encoded protein: CASSSQGGGLWTGELFF.

The chain uses TRBV29-1 and TRBJ1-1; D perhaps matches TRBD1 (5 bases). This CDR3 spans 12 amino acids. The V gene's germline CDR1 is SQVTM and CDR2 ANQGSEA. V was pared by 3 bases and J by 5 bases, with 10 bases between. The CDR3 region is CSVDQGGTEAFF. CDR3 nucleotides: TGCAGCGTTGATCAGGGAGGGACTGAAGCTTTCTTT.

The chain has TRBV29-1 and TRBJ2-5; no clear D. Germline CDR1 reads SQVTM; CDR2 reads ANQGSEA. V was clipped by 7 bases and J by 2 bases, with 5 bases between them. The CDR3 runs 10 residues. The CDR3 loop is CSALQETQYF. CDR3 sequence (DNA): TGCAGCGCCCTACAAGAGACCCAGTACTTC.